The source of this T cell receptor beta chain is a study of human T cells and chemical hapten exposure. TCRdb called the RACE reads again in MiXCR, with one record for every CDR3 protein. Of about 70,000 distinct CDR3 sequences in the sample, approximately 11% were seen once. Specified time point: pre-sensitization, week 0. Documented treatment: therapeutic diphenylcyclopropenone sensitization with weekly scalp DPC. CDR1 DFQATT and CDR2 SNEGSKA come from the germline V gene (reference sequence). CDR3 size: 16 residues. Trimming shortened V by 0 bases and J by 2 bases, and 17 bases separated the two germline ends. In this sample, this clonotype turned up a few times.

The clonotype originates from a woman between 50 and 59 years old with alopecia areata. Some clones in this sample may be carry-over from other donors' samples. This specimen consisted of whole blood, obtained in connection with sensitization to the hapten diphenylcyclopropenone (DPC). V usage is TRBV20-1 and J usage is TRBJ2-7; a weak D match, TRBD2 (6 bases). CDR3 sequence (DNA): TGCAGTGCTAGAGAGAGGCTGCGGGACTTACCCTACGAGCAGTACTTC. Protein product: CSARERLRDLPYEQYF.